This T cell receptor (beta chain) is from a study of graft-versus-host responses after intestinal transplantation. Study-level points and caveats: Peak levels of circulating GvH clones tracked with early post-transplant HvG declines.

The data were produced by immunoSEQ multiplex PCR, yet TCRdb's version contains in-frame clones alone and is incomplete. Of about 88,000 clones in the sample, almost 90% were seen once. In the case of this clone: Its antigen is still unknown.

The specimen comprised unstimulated CD4+ T cells sorted from spleen or lymph node cells, sampled before intestinal transplant. This TCR derives from a human donor who received an intestinal transplant.

DNA of the CDR3: TGTGCCAGGCAGGACACCAACTATGGCTACACCTTC. This codes for CARQDTNYGYTF. This sequence joins TRBV6-1 and TRBJ1-2, with a tentative D call TRBD1 (5 bases). The CDR3 consists of 12 residues. Per germline, CDR1 MNHNS and CDR2 SASEGT. Trimming removed 9 bases from V and 2 bases from J, with 10 bases in between.